These T cell receptor beta chains were read from a single sample in a study of T cells in Graves' hyperthyroidism and ophthalmopathy. TCRdb ran MiXCR on the multiplex PCR reads and lists one entry per CDR3 protein. The sample lists fewer than 850,000 distinct CDR3 sequences, 17% occurring once. The sequenced sample was blood. These receptors were taken from a man in his fifties with Graves' hyperthyroidism. CDR3s include the opening cysteine and the closing phenylalanine or tryptophan. The D gene is left open where the match is weak. Where a row states a size, it is once, few, many or the class of an expanded clone; other rows omit it.

D: TRBD2; V: TRBV11-3; size: many; J: TRBJ2-5; DNA: TGTGCCAGCAGCTTTCGGGCAGGGACTAAAGAGACCCAGTACTTC; CDR3: CASSFRAGTKETQYF
D: TRBD1; V: TRBV20-1; size: .; J: TRBJ1-5; DNA: TGCAGTGCCACCGGGACAGGGTATCGCCAGCCCCAGCATTTT; CDR3: CSATGTGYRQPQHF
D: TRBD2; V: TRBV13; size: .; J: TRBJ2-7; DNA: TGTGCCAGCAGCGACACGGGACTAGCGAACTACGAGCAGTACTTC; CDR3: CASSDTGLANYEQYF
D: TRBD2; V: TRBV20-1; size: many; J: TRBJ2-2; DNA: TGCAGTGCTAGGAGGTTTGGGGAACTAGCGATAGCCGGGGAGCTGTTTTTT; CDR3: CSARRFGELAIAGELFF
D: TRBD1; V: TRBV6-2/TRBV6-3; size: many; J: TRBJ1-5; DNA: TGTGCCAGCAGTACCGTCCCGGGACAGGGGTTTGATCAGCCCCAGCATTTT; CDR3: CASSTVPGQGFDQPQHF
D: .; V: TRBV7-8; size: few; J: TRBJ2-7; DNA: TGTGCCAGCAGCTTAGGCAGGGGTACCGAGCAGTACTTC; CDR3: CASSLGRGTEQYF
D: TRBD2; V: TRBV12-3/TRBV12-4; size: many; J: TRBJ2-3; DNA: TGTGCCAGCAGTCTAGCGGGAGTCTTAGATACGCAGTATTTT; CDR3: CASSLAGVLDTQYF
D: .; V: TRBV20-1; size: .; J: TRBJ2-3; DNA: TGCAGCGGGGAGATCCCCACAGATACGCAGTATTTT; CDR3: CSGEIPTDTQYF
D: .; V: TRBV19; size: few; J: TRBJ2-6; DNA: TGTGCCAGTAAAAGGGGTTCTGGGGCCAACGTCCTGACTTTC; CDR3: CASKRGSGANVLTF
D: .; V: TRBV29-1; size: few; J: TRBJ2-3; DNA: TGCAGCGTTGGAGAATCTGATACGCAGTATTTT; CDR3: CSVGESDTQYF
D: .; V: TRBV6-2/TRBV6-3; size: many; J: TRBJ2-5; DNA: TGTGCCAGCAGTTACTCAGGAGTGCTAGAGACCCAGTACTTC; CDR3: CASSYSGVLETQYF
D: .; V: TRBV7-9; size: .; J: TRBJ2-2; DNA: TGTGCCAGCAGCCAAGCCCCTCGAACCATAGCGAACACCGGGGAGCTGTTTTTT; CDR3: CASSQAPRTIANTGELFF
D: TRBD2; V: TRBV6-1; size: many; J: TRBJ2-7; DNA: TGTGCCAGCAGTCGGACTAGAATAGACGAGCAGTACTTC; CDR3: CASSRTRIDEQYF
D: TRBD1; V: TRBV5-1; size: many; J: TRBJ2-2; DNA: TGCGCCAGCAGCTACCGGACAGGGTCGAACACCGGGGAGCTGTTTTTT; CDR3: CASSYRTGSNTGELFF
D: .; V: TRBV6-1; size: few; J: TRBJ2-4; DNA: TGTGCCAGCAGGCCAGGGCCTTGGACAAGTCTAGCCAAAAACATTCAGTACTTC; CDR3: CASRPGPWTSLAKNIQYF
D: .; V: TRBV9; size: .; J: TRBJ2-1; DNA: TGTGCCAGCAGCTCAGGGACCGTCTATGAGCAGTTCTTC; CDR3: CASSSGTVYEQFF
D: TRBD1; V: TRBV2; size: many; J: TRBJ2-7; DNA: TGTGCCAGCGAAGCCGGGACAGACTACGAGCAGTACTTC; CDR3: CASEAGTDYEQYF
D: TRBD2; V: TRBV29-1; size: many; J: TRBJ2-5; DNA: TGCAGCGTCGATCCCGGGACTAGCGGGAGAGAGACCCAGTACTTC; CDR3: CSVDPGTSGRETQYF
D: .; V: TRBV6-1; size: many; J: TRBJ1-1; DNA: TGTGCCAGCAGTGAAGGAGCTGGGAAAGCTTTCTTT; CDR3: CASSEGAGKAFF
D: TRBD2; V: TRBV28; size: few; J: TRBJ2-3; DNA: TGTGCCAGCAGTCTCCGCGGACTAGCGGGTTATTCAGATACGCAGTATTTT; CDR3: CASSLRGLAGYSDTQYF
D: TRBD2; V: TRBV28; size: many; J: TRBJ2-1; DNA: TGTGCCAGCAGGGCCGGGACTAGCAGCTACAATGAGCAGTTCTTC; CDR3: CASRAGTSSYNEQFF
D: .; V: TRBV27; size: many; J: TRBJ2-7; DNA: TGTGCCAGCAGTAAAACTAGTTCCCCAGCCTACGAGCAGTACTTC; CDR3: CASSKTSSPAYEQYF
D: TRBD1; V: TRBV2; size: .; J: TRBJ2-3; DNA: TGTGCCAGCAGTTACCCGGGACAGGGTTCAGATACGCAGTATTTT; CDR3: CASSYPGQGSDTQYF
D: .; V: TRBV15; size: .; J: TRBJ2-3; DNA: TGTGCCACCAGCAGAGAGGGGAAGACAACCAGCACAGATACGCAGTATTTT; CDR3: CATSREGKTTSTDTQYF